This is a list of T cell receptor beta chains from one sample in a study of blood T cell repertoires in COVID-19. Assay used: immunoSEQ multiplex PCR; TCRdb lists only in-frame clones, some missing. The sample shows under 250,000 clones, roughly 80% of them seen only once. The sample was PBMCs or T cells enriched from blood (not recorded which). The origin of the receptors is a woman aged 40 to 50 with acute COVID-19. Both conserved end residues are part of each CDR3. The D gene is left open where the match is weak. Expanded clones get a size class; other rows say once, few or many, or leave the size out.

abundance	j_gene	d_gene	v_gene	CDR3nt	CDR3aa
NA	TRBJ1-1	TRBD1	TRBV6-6	TGTGCCAGCAGTTCCCAGGGGGCTAGGGTGAACACTGAAGCTTTCTTT	CASSSQGARVNTEAFF
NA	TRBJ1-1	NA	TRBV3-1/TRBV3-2	TGTGCCAGCAGCCAAGATTCGTTCAGCTTACAGGGAGCTGAAGCTTTCTTT	CASSQDSFSLQGAEAFF
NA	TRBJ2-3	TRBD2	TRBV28	TGTGCCAGCAGTCCCGGGGGAATAGCGGGAGGGGGGAGCGGAGATACGCAGTATTTT	CASSPGGIAGGGSGDTQYF
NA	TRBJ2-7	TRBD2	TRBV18	TGTGCCAGCTCACCTTTAGCGGGAGTGGTATACGAGCAGTACTTC	CASSPLAGVVYEQYF
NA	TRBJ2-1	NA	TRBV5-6	TGTGCCAGCAGCTTGATTGGGCAGGCCAATGAGCAGTTCTTC	CASSLIGQANEQFF
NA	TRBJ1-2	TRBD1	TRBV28	TGTGCCAGCAGTTCCAACGGACAGGGAAGTGGCTATGGCTACACCTTC	CASSSNGQGSGYGYTF
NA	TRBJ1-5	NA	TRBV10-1	TGCGCCAGCAGTGAGGGGAGGAATCAGCCCCAGCATTTT	CASSEGRNQPQHF
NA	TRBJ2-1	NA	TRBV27	TGTGCCAGCAGTAACCACGGGGGAAAGCAGTTCTTC	CASSNHGGKQFF
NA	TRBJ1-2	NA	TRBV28	TGTGCCAGCAGTAAAACGCGTGGTAACTATGGCTACACCTTC	CASSKTRGNYGYTF
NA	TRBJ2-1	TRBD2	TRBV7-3	TGTGCCAGCAGCCGAGGACTAGCGGGAAGGGGGGAGCAGTTCTTC	CASSRGLAGRGEQFF
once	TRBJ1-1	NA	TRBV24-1	TGTGCCACCACAGGGCGTTCTGAAGCTTTCTTT	CATTGRSEAFF
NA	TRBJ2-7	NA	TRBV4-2	TGTGCCAGCAGCCAAGATCTAGCCATCGGGCGCGAGCAGTACTTC	CASSQDLAIGREQYF
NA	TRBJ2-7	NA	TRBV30	TGTGCCTGGAGTGTGTTGTCGGGCGAGCAGTACTTC	CAWSVLSGEQYF
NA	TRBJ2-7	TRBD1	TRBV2	TGTGCCAGCCGGGTGGGACAGGGGATCTCCGAGCAGTACTTC	CASRVGQGISEQYF
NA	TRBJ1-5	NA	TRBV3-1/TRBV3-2	TGTGCCAGCAGCCAAGACTTCAGTAATCAGCCCCAGCATTTT	CASSQDFSNQPQHF
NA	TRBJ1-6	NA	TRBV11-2	TGTGCCAGCAGCTTAACTAGGGATTCACCCCTCCACTTT	CASSLTRDSPLHF
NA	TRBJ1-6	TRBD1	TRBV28	TGTGCCAGCATCCGGACAGGGTATAATTCACCCCTCCACTTT	CASIRTGYNSPLHF
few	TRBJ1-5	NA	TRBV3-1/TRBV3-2	TGTGCCAGCAGCCAAGCAGGACCAGGGCAGCCCCAGCATTTT	CASSQAGPGQPQHF
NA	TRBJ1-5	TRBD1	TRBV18	TGTGCCAGCACCGACAGGGCAAATCAGCCCCAGCATTTT	CASTDRANQPQHF
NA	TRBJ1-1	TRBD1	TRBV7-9	TGTGCCAGCAGCACTCCGGGACAGGGGACTGAAGCTTTCTTT	CASSTPGQGTEAFF
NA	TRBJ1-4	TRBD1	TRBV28	TGTGCCAGCAGGGACAGGGTTGGGTCTAATGAAAAACTGTTTTTT	CASRDRVGSNEKLFF
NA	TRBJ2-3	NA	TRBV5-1	TGCGCCAGCAGCTTATTCCTCGAGGGTACGCAGTATTTT	CASSLFLEGTQYF
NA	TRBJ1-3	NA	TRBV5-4	TGTGCCAGCAGCTTGGGACAGCCCTCTGGAAACACCATATATTTT	CASSLGQPSGNTIYF
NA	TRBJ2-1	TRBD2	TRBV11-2	TGTGCCAGCAGCTTAGATCGCCTAGCGGGAGGAAGCTCCTACAATGAGCAGTTCTTC	CASSLDRLAGGSSYNEQFF
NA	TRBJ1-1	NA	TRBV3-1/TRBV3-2	TGTGCCAGCAGCCAAGGTATCCAGGGAGGGTTTGGTTTCTTT	CASSQGIQGGFGFF
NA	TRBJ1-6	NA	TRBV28	TGTGCCAGTGGGACCGGGAGCTATAATTCACCCCTCCACTTT	CASGTGSYNSPLHF
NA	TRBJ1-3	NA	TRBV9	TGTGCCAGCAGCCCAGACGGGAACACCATATATTTT	CASSPDGNTIYF
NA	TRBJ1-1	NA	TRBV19	TGTGCCAGTAACCGGGGAGTCACTGAAGCTTTCTTT	CASNRGVTEAFF
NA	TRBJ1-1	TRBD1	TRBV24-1	TGTGCCACTCAGGACAGGGCCGGCACTGAAGCTTTCTTT	CATQDRAGTEAFF
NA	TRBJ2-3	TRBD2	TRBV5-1	TGCGCCAGCAGCTTGAGAGTAGCGGGGGGCACAGATACGCAGTATTTT	CASSLRVAGGTDTQYF
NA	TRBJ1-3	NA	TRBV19	TGTGCCAGTAGTATCCCCGGACGGGGCTCTGGAAACACCATATATTTT	CASSIPGRGSGNTIYF
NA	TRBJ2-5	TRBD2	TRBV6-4	TGTGCCAGCAGTGAAGCGGGGGGGAAAGAGACCCAGTACTTC	CASSEAGGKETQYF
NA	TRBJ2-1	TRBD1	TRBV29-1	TGCAGCGAACAAGGGGGACAGGGAAAATTCAATGAGCAGTTCTTC	CSEQGGQGKFNEQFF
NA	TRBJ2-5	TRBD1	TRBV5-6	TGTGCCAGCAGGAGGGGCAGGGGGGAGACCCAGTACTTC	CASRRGRGETQYF
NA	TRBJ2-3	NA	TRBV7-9	TGTGCCAGCAGCTGGGGCTCTAGGTGGGGTTCAGATACGCAGTATTTT	CASSWGSRWGSDTQYF
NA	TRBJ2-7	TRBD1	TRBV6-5	TGTGCCAGCAGAGTTAGGACAGGGCTCTACGAGCAGTACTTC	CASRVRTGLYEQYF
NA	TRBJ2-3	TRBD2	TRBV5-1	TGCGCCAGCAGCCTTACTAGCGGGGGGAGCACAGATACGCAGTATTTT	CASSLTSGGSTDTQYF
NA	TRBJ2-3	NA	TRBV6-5	TGTGCCAGCGGCGACTACTCTACTAGCACAGATACGCAGTATTTT	CASGDYSTSTDTQYF
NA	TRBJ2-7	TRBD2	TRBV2	TGTGCCAGCAGTGATGCACTAGCGGGCCCACAGCAGTACTTC	CASSDALAGPQQYF
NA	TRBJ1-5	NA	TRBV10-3	TGTGCCATCAGGGACTGGAATCAGCCCCAGCATTTT	CAIRDWNQPQHF
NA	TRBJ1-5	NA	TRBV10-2	TGCGCCAGCAGTGAGTCAAGGGGAGGGCCCCAGCATTTT	CASSESRGGPQHF
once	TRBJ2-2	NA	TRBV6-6	TGTGCCAGCAGTCCGAGACCGGGGAATCAGAACACCGGGGAGCTGTTTTTT	CASSPRPGNQNTGELFF
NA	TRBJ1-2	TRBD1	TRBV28	TGTGCCAGCAGTGCACCGGGACAGGAGGACTATGGCTACACCTTC	CASSAPGQEDYGYTF
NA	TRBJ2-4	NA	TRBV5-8	TGTGCCAGCAGCTTGGGAAAGGGACTAGCCAAAAACATTCAGTACTTC	CASSLGKGLAKNIQYF
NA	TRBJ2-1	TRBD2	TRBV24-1	TGTGCCACCAGTGATGCCTTAGCGGGCGCCTACAATGAGCAGTTCTTC	CATSDALAGAYNEQFF
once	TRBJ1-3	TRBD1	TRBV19	TGTGCCAGTAGTCCTCGTCCGGGACAGGGGACCGGAAACACCATATATTTT	CASSPRPGQGTGNTIYF
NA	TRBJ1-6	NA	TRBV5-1	TGCGCCAGCAGCTTGGAAGGGGTGGGAAGGTCACCCCTCCACTTT	CASSLEGVGRSPLHF
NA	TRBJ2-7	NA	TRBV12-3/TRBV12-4	TGTGCCAGCAGTTTAGGACTCTCCTACGAGCAGTACTTC	CASSLGLSYEQYF
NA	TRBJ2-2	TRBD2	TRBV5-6	TGTGCCAGCAGCTTCGGGGGGACGAACACCGGGGAGCTGTTTTTT	CASSFGGTNTGELFF
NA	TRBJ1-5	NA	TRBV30	TGTGCCTGGAGTATAAATAGCAATCAGCCCCAGCATTTT	CAWSINSNQPQHF
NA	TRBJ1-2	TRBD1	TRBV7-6	TGTGCCAGCAGCTTAGGCTCCGGGACAGGACCCTATGGCTACACCTTC	CASSLGSGTGPYGYTF
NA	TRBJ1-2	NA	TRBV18	TGTGCCAGCTCACCCTCCGGGGGAGGCTATGGCTACACCTTC	CASSPSGGGYGYTF
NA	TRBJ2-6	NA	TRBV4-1	TGCGCCAGCAGCCCGGTAACCCAGGGGACCTCTGGGGCCAACGTCCTGACTTTC	CASSPVTQGTSGANVLTF
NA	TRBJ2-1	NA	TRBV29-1	TGCAGCGTTGAACTGGCAGATCACAATGAGCAGTTCTTC	CSVELADHNEQFF
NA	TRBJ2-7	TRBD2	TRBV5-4	TGTGCCAGCAGCCACCTAGCGGAGGGCTCCTACGAGCAGTACTTC	CASSHLAEGSYEQYF
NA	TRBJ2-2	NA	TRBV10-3	TGTGCCGTCAATCAGGGTTCCTCCGGGGAGCTGTTTTTT	CAVNQGSSGELFF